These T cell receptor beta chains were read from a single sample in a study of CD4+ T cells in melanoma. Some clones are missing from TCRdb's copy, which holds only in-frame ones; the method was immunoSEQ multiplex PCR. Counted here are 110,000 to 150,000 clones, 85% to 95% occurring once; the ten biggest clones make up roughly 1.4%. These receptors were obtained from a human donor with melanoma. The CDR3 runs from the conserved cysteine through the conserved F or W. The D gene is left open where the match is weak. Clone size is given for some rows only: seen once, a few or many times, or a class if the clone is expanded.

j_call v_call clone_size d_call cdr3_nt cdr3_aa
TRBJ2-7 TRBV13 once - TGTGCCAGCGGCCAGGGATTCTACGAGCAGTACTTC CASGQGFYEQYF
TRBJ2-3 TRBV30 - TRBD2 TGTGCCCGGACTAGCGGGATGTCAACAGATACGCAGTATTTT CARTSGMSTDTQYF
TRBJ2-2 TRBV6-1 - TRBD2 TGTGCCAGCAGTGCGGGACTAGGGAGCACCGGGGAGCTGTTTTTT CASSAGLGSTGELFF
TRBJ2-1 TRBV18 once TRBD2 TGTGCCAGCTCACCAATAGCGGTCGGGGGGGTCTACAATGAGCAGTTCTTC CASSPIAVGGVYNEQFF
TRBJ2-1 TRBV7-2 few - TGTGCCAGCAGCTTGGCTCGCCGGTCCTACAATGAGCAGTTCTTC CASSLARRSYNEQFF
TRBJ2-3 TRBV5-4 once - TGTGCCAGCAGCTTTTTGGTGACAGATACGCAGTATTTT CASSFLVTDTQYF
TRBJ1-2 TRBV5-6 - TRBD1 TGTGCCAGCAGCGCATCGCCCGGGACAGAAGTAGATGGCTACACCTTC CASSASPGTEVDGYTF
TRBJ2-7 TRBV7-2 - - TGTGCCAGCAGCCACCAGGAGGGACGATCCTACGAGCAGTACTTC CASSHQEGRSYEQYF
TRBJ2-5 TRBV6-1 - - TGTGCCAGCAGTTTAAGGGGACCCAAAGAGACCCAGTACTTC CASSLRGPKETQYF
TRBJ2-7 TRBV5-4 - - TGTGCCAGCAGCTTATCTAACACCTACGAGCAGTACTTC CASSLSNTYEQYF
TRBJ1-2 TRBV6-5 - TRBD1 TGTGCCAGCAGTGCCCGGGACAGGGGCTATGGCTACACCTTC CASSARDRGYGYTF
TRBJ2-1 TRBV7-3 - - TGTGCCAGCAGCTATCGGGCCTACGGCAATGAGCAGTTCTTC CASSYRAYGNEQFF
TRBJ1-2 TRBV7-2 few - TGTGCCAGCAGCGATGCCCCAGAGGCCGGTGGCTACACCTTC CASSDAPEAGGYTF
TRBJ2-7 TRBV30 - TRBD1 TGTGCCTCCAGGGCCGGGACAGGGGGTTCGGCCTACGAGCAGTACTTC CASRAGTGGSAYEQYF
TRBJ2-1 TRBV5-1 - TRBD2 TGCGCCAGCAGCTCACTTACCGGCGGGGGGTACAATGAGCAGTTCTTC CASSSLTGGGYNEQFF
TRBJ2-1 TRBV5-1 - - TGCGCCAGCAGCTCAGCTGCGGAGGGCAATGAGCAGTTCTTC CASSSAAEGNEQFF
TRBJ1-2 TRBV7-2 - - TGTGCCAGCAGCTTCTCAGGGCTTGGCTACACCTTC CASSFSGLGYTF
TRBJ1-1 TRBV18 - TRBD1 TGTGCCAGCTCAACGGGACAGGCAAGGGGGGGGACTGAAGCTTTCTTT CASSTGQARGGTEAFF
TRBJ2-1 TRBV5-1 once - TGCGCCAGCAGCCGGGGCCAGGGAACATACTACAATGAGCAGTTCTTC CASSRGQGTYYNEQFF
TRBJ2-3 TRBV5-1 - - TGCGCCAGCAGCTTGGGGCCCGCACCAGATACGCAGTATTTT CASSLGPAPDTQYF
TRBJ2-3 TRBV7-3 - - TGTGCCAGCAGCACCGCCCCTGGGGGACCCGGCGATACGCAGTATTTT CASSTAPGGPGDTQYF
TRBJ1-3 TRBV7-2 - - TGTGCCAGCAGCTTCGGGGGCTCTGGAAACACCATATATTTT CASSFGGSGNTIYF
TRBJ1-1 TRBV27 - TRBD1 TGTGCCAGCAGACGACAGGGGACGGTAACTGAAGCTTTCTTT CASRRQGTVTEAFF